What follows is one T cell receptor (beta chain) and its context. Its target is not known. Using unique molecular identifiers, the investigators prepared the TCRbeta library. TCRdb ran MiXCR on the PCR reads and lists one entry per CDR3 protein. The sample records 90,000 to 150,000 distinct CDR3 sequences, roughly 23% being singletons. Trimming stripped 1 base from V and 6 bases from J, with 13 bases between. The CDR3 extends over 14 amino acids. Germline CDR1 SEHNR, CDR2 FQNEAQ (reference sequence). The record originates from a study of T-cell reconstitution after alpha-beta-depleted transplantation in children. Study outcomes and limitations: Several hundred expanded graft clones reportedly were the source of alpha-beta T cells about two months after transplant.

This TCR was recovered from a male patient between 2 and 10 years old who had a stem cell transplant for chronic granulomatous disease, so the T cells may come from the graft donor. J is TRBJ2-7 and V is TRBV7-9; perhaps TRBD2 as D (5 bases). The input for sequencing was PBMCs, mostly from graft donor cells, taken 180 days after TCRalphabeta/CD19-depleted stem cell transplant. CDR3 DNA: TGTGCCAGCAGCTTAGTGATACGGGGAAGCGAGCAGTACTTC. Translation gives CASSLVIRGSEQYF.